Shown below are 12 T cell receptor beta chains from a single sample sequenced in a study of a mutant IDH1 vaccine in newly diagnosed glioma. Measured with immunoSEQ multiplex PCR; TCRdb has only the in-frame clones, and not every one. Here the sample spans 99,000 or so clones, 70% to 90% being singletons. Noted time point: baseline, week 1 (first vaccination visit). Treatment reported: pre-vaccination baseline after standard-of-care therapy. The sequenced sample was PBMCs, obtained from a glioma patient treated with radiotherapy, temozolomide or both. The source of these receptors is a woman aged 45-59 years with glioma.

The chain is built from TRBV5-8 and TRBJ1-5; perhaps TRBD1 as D (5 bases). Trimming stripped 4 bases from V and 9 bases from J, with 17 bases between. Germline V CDR1 and CDR2: SGHTS, YDEGEE. This CDR3 has 14 residues. The CDR3, as DNA: TGTGCCAGCAGCCTTCAGGGAGCCAACGGGCCCCAGCATTTT. Protein: CASSLQGANGPQHF.

The chain links TRBV12-5 to TRBJ2-1, with TRBD2 identical over 7 bases. CDR1 LGHNT and CDR2 FRNRAP come from the germline V gene. The CDR3 has 13 amino acids. V lost 8 bases to trimming and J lost 12 bases; unmatched junction nucleotides: 13. CDR3 sequence (DNA): TGTGCTAGTCCCCCAGGCGGGAGCCGGGGGCAGTTCTTC. Translation: CASPPGGSRGQFF.

The V and J genes are TRBV10-2 and TRBJ2-1, with 8 bases lining up with TRBD2. Per germline, CDR1 WSHSY and CDR2 SAAADI. The CDR3 totals 19 residues. The V gene end was trimmed by 0 bases and the J gene end by 2 bases; junction bases not matched to a gene: 12. In nucleotides, the CDR3 is TGCGCCAGCAGTGAGTCGAGGCTAGCGGGCCCAGGAGCCTACAATGAGCAGTTCTTC. It yields the protein CASSESRLAGPGAYNEQFF.

V and J are TRBV7-8 and TRBJ2-1; 7 bases agree with TRBD2. The germline gives CDR1 SGHVS, CDR2 FQNEAQ. With V trimmed by 5 bases and J by 9 bases, 13 bases remained unmatched. The CDR3 runs to 15 residues. Here the CDR3 reads CASSPRGGRSVEQFF. In DNA form, the CDR3 reads TGTGCCAGCAGCCCCCGGGGCGGGAGAAGTGTTGAGCAGTTCTTC.

The chain carries TRBV29-1 and TRBJ1-1; D uncertain. The V end was cut by 3 bases, the J end by 1 base, with 9 bases between. The CDR3 contains 13 residues. Per germline, CDR1 SQVTM and CDR2 ANQGSEA. The CDR3 DNA follows: TGCAGCGTTGATGTCAGCGGGAACACTGAAGCTTTCTTT. Residues: CSVDVSGNTEAFF. The whole variable domain, filled in from reference TRBV29-1 and TRBJ1-1, reads SAVISQKPSRDICQRGTSLTIQCQVDSQVTMMFWYRQQPGQSLTLIATANQGSEATYESGFVIDKFPISRPNLTFSTLTVSNMSPEDSSIYLCSVDVSGNTEAFFGQGTRLTVV.

The chain carries TRBV30 and TRBJ1-5; no clear D. Germline V CDR1 and CDR2: GTSNPN, SVGIG (reference sequence). Trimming stripped 1 base from V and 0 bases from J, with 4 bases between. This CDR3 contains 13 residues. CDR3: CAWSEDSNQPQHF. For the CDR3, the DNA is TGTGCCTGGAGTGAGGATAGCAATCAGCCCCAGCATTTT.

V gene TRBV6-1 combines with J gene TRBJ2-3; weak D call: TRBD1 (6 bases). V lost 7 bases, J lost 0 bases, and 11 bases lay in between. The CDR3 has 14 amino acids. Germline loops: CDR1 MNHNS, CDR2 SASEGT. CDR3 sequence: CASKTGMSTDTQYF. The CDR3 coding sequence is TGTGCCAGCAAAACAGGGATGAGCACAGATACGCAGTATTTT.

The chain joins TRBV18 to TRBJ2-7; tentatively, D is TRBD2 (6 bases). Germline lookup yields CDR1 KGHSH and CDR2 LQKENI. The CDR3 spans 13 residues. V dropped 10 bases and J dropped 3 bases, with 16 bases sitting between them. In nucleotides, the CDR3 is TGTGCCACCAGCGGGCAACGGCACTACGAGCAGTACTTC. Translation gives CATSGQRHYEQYF.

J is TRBJ2-1 and V is TRBV4-1; 13 bases are a match to TRBD2. The ends lost 1 base at V and 3 bases at J; junction bases unmatched: 15. The germline V gene has CDR1 MGHRA and CDR2 YSYEKL. The CDR3 covers 21 residues. The DNA of the CDR3 is TGCGCCAGCAGCCAAGCGAAGGGACTAGCGGGACCCATAAGCTACTACAATGAGCAGTTCTTC. Its translation is CASSQAKGLAGPISYYNEQFF.

This chain uses TRBV5-1 with TRBJ2-1; no clear D gene. V dropped 4 bases and J dropped 5 bases, with 13 bases sitting between them. Germline CDR1 SGHRS, CDR2 YFSETQ. The CDR3 contains 14 residues. The CDR3 here is CASSLGLNDNEQFF. The DNA of the CDR3 is TGCGCCAGCAGCCTGGGCCTAAACGACAATGAGCAGTTCTTC.

The chain carries TRBV7-9 and TRBJ2-1; D gene uncertain. The CDR3 sequence is 15 residues long. V lost 4 bases to trimming and J lost 0 bases, with 10 bases between them. Germline assignment: CDR1 SEHNR and CDR2 FQNEAQ (reference sequence). The CDR3 is CASSSRLSSYNEQFF. DNA for the CDR3: TGTGCCAGCAGCTCCCGACTGAGCTCCTACAATGAGCAGTTCTTC.

This chain connects TRBV19 to TRBJ2-1; a possible D gene is TRBD1 (6 bases). The germline V gene has CDR1 LNHDA and CDR2 SQIVND (reference sequence). Trimming removed 11 bases from V and 3 bases from J, with 17 bases in between. The CDR3 is 14 amino acids. The CDR3 sequence is CAATSDSGYNEQFF. The DNA for the CDR3 is TGTGCCGCGACCTCGGACAGCGGCTACAATGAGCAGTTCTTC.